Listed below are T cell receptor beta chains from one sample, sequenced in a study of spatial heterogeneity in lung cancer. TCRdb ran MiXCR on the 5' RACE reads and lists one entry per CDR3 protein. This sample has tens of thousands of distinct CDR3 sequences; 10% to 15% occur once, and the top ten carry around 4.3%. Material: PBMCs, obtained at surgery. The receptors were sampled from a male donor with early-stage non-small cell lung cancer. Both conserved end residues are part of each CDR3. The order of the fields is J gene, D gene, V gene, clone size, CDR3 DNA, CDR3 protein. A D gene is named only where the DNA matches it firmly. Clone size is not always given. Where it is, it says once, few, many or a class for expanded clones.

j_gene: TRBJ2-5
d_gene: -
v_gene: TRBV5-1
abundance: few
CDR3nt: TGCGCCAGCAGCTTGGATGCTAGAAGATGGGAGACCCAGTACTTC
CDR3aa: CASSLDARRWETQYF

j_gene: TRBJ2-1
d_gene: TRBD2
v_gene: TRBV27
abundance: -
CDR3nt: TGTGCCAGCAGTTTCCTAGCGGTACCCCGGGAGTTCTTC
CDR3aa: CASSFLAVPREFF

j_gene: TRBJ2-3
d_gene: TRBD2
v_gene: TRBV29-1
abundance: many
CDR3nt: TGCAGCGTTGATTCGCGGGAGGGCACAGATACGCAGTATTTT
CDR3aa: CSVDSREGTDTQYF

j_gene: TRBJ2-2
d_gene: -
v_gene: TRBV29-1
abundance: few
CDR3nt: TGCAGCGTTGGGTTAAACACCGGGGAGCTGTTTTTT
CDR3aa: CSVGLNTGELFF

j_gene: TRBJ1-2
d_gene: -
v_gene: TRBV24-1
abundance: -
CDR3nt: TGTGCCACCAGTGATCAAGGAAACTATGGCTACACCTTC
CDR3aa: CATSDQGNYGYTF

j_gene: TRBJ1-2
d_gene: TRBD1
v_gene: TRBV11-2
abundance: few
CDR3nt: TGTGCCAGCAGCTCGCTTAGGGACAGGGACTATGGCTACACCTTC
CDR3aa: CASSSLRDRDYGYTF

j_gene: TRBJ1-1
d_gene: -
v_gene: TRBV6-5
abundance: many
CDR3nt: TGTGCCAGCAGTTACTCGAGCTCCATTTTGAACACTGAAGCTTTCTTT
CDR3aa: CASSYSSSILNTEAFF

j_gene: TRBJ2-1
d_gene: -
v_gene: TRBV7-9
abundance: many
CDR3nt: TGTGCCAGCAGCTTAGAAGGAGCTTACAATGAGCAGTTCTTC
CDR3aa: CASSLEGAYNEQFF

j_gene: TRBJ2-2
d_gene: TRBD2
v_gene: TRBV10-2
abundance: -
CDR3nt: TGCGCCAGCAGTGTCCGAGCGGGAGATCCCGGGGAGCTGTTTTTT
CDR3aa: CASSVRAGDPGELFF

j_gene: TRBJ1-2
d_gene: -
v_gene: TRBV3-1
abundance: -
CDR3nt: TGTGCCAGCAGCCAACACGGACAGAGATATGGCTACACCTTC
CDR3aa: CASSQHGQRYGYTF

j_gene: TRBJ1-1
d_gene: TRBD1
v_gene: TRBV3-1
abundance: -
CDR3nt: TGTGCCAGCAGCCAGGTACCAGGGGGCACTGAAGCTTTCTTT
CDR3aa: CASSQVPGGTEAFF

j_gene: TRBJ1-1
d_gene: -
v_gene: TRBV3-1
abundance: few
CDR3nt: TGTGCCAGCAGCCTGTCCGGGAACACTGAAGCTTTCTTT
CDR3aa: CASSLSGNTEAFF

j_gene: TRBJ2-2
d_gene: TRBD2
v_gene: TRBV5-4
abundance: few
CDR3nt: TGTGCCAGCAGCTTGGAGCGGGAGAACACCGGGGAGCTGTTTTTT
CDR3aa: CASSLERENTGELFF

j_gene: TRBJ1-1
d_gene: -
v_gene: TRBV30
abundance: -
CDR3nt: TGTGCCTGGACAAGAACAATGAACACTGAAGCTTTCTTT
CDR3aa: CAWTRTMNTEAFF

j_gene: TRBJ1-5
d_gene: -
v_gene: TRBV19
abundance: few
CDR3nt: TGTGCCAGTAGTATAGGGGGTTCCTCCCGGGGACAGCCCCAGCATTTT
CDR3aa: CASSIGGSSRGQPQHF

j_gene: TRBJ1-4
d_gene: TRBD1
v_gene: TRBV7-9
abundance: -
CDR3nt: TGTGCCAGCAGCTTACGGACAGGGAGAACGGAAAAACTGTTTTTT
CDR3aa: CASSLRTGRTEKLFF

j_gene: TRBJ2-1
d_gene: -
v_gene: TRBV24-1
abundance: -
CDR3nt: TGTGCCACCAGTGACTCAGGGTTTGGCGAGCAGTTCTTC
CDR3aa: CATSDSGFGEQFF

j_gene: TRBJ2-1
d_gene: -
v_gene: TRBV5-4
abundance: few
CDR3nt: TGTGCCAGCAGGGCGGGGCAGAAGGGTGAGCAGTTCTTC
CDR3aa: CASRAGQKGEQFF

j_gene: TRBJ2-3
d_gene: -
v_gene: TRBV6-2/TRBV6-3
abundance: -
CDR3nt: TGTGCCAGCAGTCCCCTTGGGGCGGAGAGGGAAGATACGCAGTATTTT
CDR3aa: CASSPLGAEREDTQYF

j_gene: TRBJ2-3
d_gene: -
v_gene: TRBV11-2
abundance: few
CDR3nt: TGTGCCAGCAGCTCCGTCACCCGACAGATCACAGATACGCAGTATTTT
CDR3aa: CASSSVTRQITDTQYF

j_gene: TRBJ2-1
d_gene: -
v_gene: TRBV11-3
abundance: -
CDR3nt: TGTGCCAGCAGCTTAGGACCCAATGAGCAGTTCTTC
CDR3aa: CASSLGPNEQFF

j_gene: TRBJ2-5
d_gene: TRBD2
v_gene: TRBV7-2
abundance: few
CDR3nt: TGTGCCAGCAGCCCCGAAGGGACTAGCGGGGGGGCCGGGGAGACCCAGTACTTC
CDR3aa: CASSPEGTSGGAGETQYF

j_gene: TRBJ1-6
d_gene: -
v_gene: TRBV9
abundance: -
CDR3nt: TGTGCCAGCAGCGTGGACGGGGGAAATTCACCCCTCCACTTT
CDR3aa: CASSVDGGNSPLHF

j_gene: TRBJ2-5
d_gene: -
v_gene: TRBV4-1
abundance: few
CDR3nt: TGCGCCAGCAGCCGGGGTAGCGTAGGAGAGACCCAGTACTTC
CDR3aa: CASSRGSVGETQYF

j_gene: TRBJ1-5
d_gene: -
v_gene: TRBV19
abundance: few
CDR3nt: TGTGCCAGTGGGGGGGGGGGAAGCAATCAGCCCCAGCATTTT
CDR3aa: CASGGGGSNQPQHF

j_gene: TRBJ2-2
d_gene: TRBD1
v_gene: TRBV11-3
abundance: -
CDR3nt: TGTGCCAGCAGCTCCGGACAGGCGGTGACCGGGGAGCTGTTTTTT
CDR3aa: CASSSGQAVTGELFF

j_gene: TRBJ1-1
d_gene: -
v_gene: TRBV4-2
abundance: -
CDR3nt: TGTGCCAGCAGCGCCCCCCGGGGAGACACTGAAGCTTTCTTT
CDR3aa: CASSAPRGDTEAFF

j_gene: TRBJ2-7
d_gene: -
v_gene: TRBV5-1
abundance: -
CDR3nt: -
CDR3aa: CASSLVGTGNDEQNF

j_gene: TRBJ2-7
d_gene: -
v_gene: TRBV6-5
abundance: -
CDR3nt: TGTGCCAGCAGTTACGGTTCGGCAGTTCCCTACGAGCAGTACTTC
CDR3aa: CASSYGSAVPYEQYF

j_gene: TRBJ2-3
d_gene: TRBD1
v_gene: TRBV29-1
abundance: -
CDR3nt: TGCAGCGTTGCAATAGGGACAGGGGGCACAGATACGCAGTATTTT
CDR3aa: CSVAIGTGGTDTQYF

j_gene: TRBJ2-7
d_gene: TRBD2
v_gene: TRBV20-1
abundance: many
CDR3nt: TGCAGTGCCCCCCGACTAGCGGGGTCGGAGCAGTACTTC
CDR3aa: CSAPRLAGSEQYF

j_gene: TRBJ1-2
d_gene: -
v_gene: TRBV14
abundance: -
CDR3nt: TGTGCCAGCAGCCAAATGAGCGGCGACTTTTATGGCTACACCTTC
CDR3aa: CASSQMSGDFYGYTF

j_gene: TRBJ2-2
d_gene: -
v_gene: TRBV20-1
abundance: -
CDR3nt: TGCAGTGCTAGAGGGGAGACCGGGGAGCTGTTTTTT
CDR3aa: CSARGETGELFF